This passage covers 5 T cell receptor beta chains from one sample sequenced in a study of blood T cell repertoires in COVID-19. Libraries were prepared by immunoSEQ multiplex PCR; TCRdb keeps only in-frame clonotypes and omits some of them. The repertoire has roughly 66,000 clones, about 90% of them found once; the top ten carry less than 8%. The sample taken for sequencing was peripheral blood. The receptors originated from a human donor in a cohort sampled during active COVID-19.

The rearrangement uses TRBV19 and TRBJ2-1, with TRBD2 matching over 11 bases. The V gene end was trimmed by 5 bases and the J gene end by 0 bases; junction bases not matched to a gene: 6. The CDR3 is 17 amino acids. The germline V gene encodes CDR1 LNHDA and CDR2 SQIVND (reference sequence). CDR3 loop: CASSGLAGGSSYNEQFF. CDR3 DNA sequence: TGTGCCAGTAGTGGGCTAGCGGGGGGAAGCTCCTACAATGAGCAGTTCTTC.

The V and J genes are TRBV5-5 and TRBJ2-2; no clear D. The germline V gene encodes CDR1 SGHKS and CDR2 YYEKEE (reference sequence). This CDR3 comprises 15 residues. V lost 0 bases to trimming and J lost 4 bases, with 10 bases between them. Here the CDR3 reads CASSLVGRSTGELFF. The CDR3 coding sequence is TGTGCCAGCAGCTTGGTTGGTCGCAGCACCGGGGAGCTGTTTTTT.

The chain uses TRBV6-5 and TRBJ2-5, with 9 nucleotides matching TRBD1. V lost 8 bases and J lost 3; bases outside the gene matches: 4. Germline V CDR1 and CDR2: MNHEY, SVGAGI. The CDR3 spans 13 residues. This CDR3 is CASVRTGEETQYF. For the CDR3, the DNA is TGTGCCAGCGTGAGGACAGGGGAAGAGACCCAGTACTTC.

As to this clone: An end of the junction does not agree with germline; a read error may underlie this. The rearrangement joins TRBV7-7 to TRBJ2-5; 8 nucleotides agree with TRBD1. Germline lookup yields CDR1 SSHAT and CDR2 FNYEAQ (reference sequence). The CDR3 totals 15 residues. The CDR3 sequence is CASSLGGQVQETQYF. CDR3 in DNA: TGTGCTAGCAGCTTAGGGGGACAGGTCCAAGAGACCCAGTACTTC.

The rearrangement links TRBV5-6 to TRBJ2-5, with 13 bases that match TRBD2. V was clipped by 5 bases and J by 5 bases; unmatched bases: 6. Germline V gene lookup returns CDR1 SGHDT and CDR2 YYEEEE. This CDR3 has 15 residues. Here the CDR3 reads CASRLAGGPGETQYF. The CDR3 DNA reads as TGTGCCAGCAGACTAGCGGGAGGGCCGGGCGAGACCCAGTACTTC.